This TCR beta chain was captured in a study of blood T cell repertoires in COVID-19 (dated by TCRdb to about 2020). About the full investigation: The collaborator samples originated in the United States, Italy and Spain and spanned the acute and convalescent phases of COVID-19. Subjects who had been exposed to COVID-19, were actively infected with it, or had recovered from it provided the deeply sampled blood TCRbeta repertoires that made up the dataset. The prospective study material was composed of cDNA or gDNA derived from T cells, B-cell-depleted T cells, or PBMCs. Samples came from the ongoing ImmuneRACE study (first 160 participants) plus 1,254 subjects from 6 global collaborators. HLA class I and class II types, where available, came from metadata supplied by the sample provider rather than from assay-based typing. The repertoires were made available in a free public database intended to serve as a resource for research on the immune response to SARS-CoV-2. Nearly every sample came with metadata listing a de-identified subject ID, COVID-19 status, age in years and sex.

Worth noting for this clone: Its cognate antigen has yet to be identified. No much larger clonotype is one base removed from it; base qualities were not supplied.

The paper as a whole reports these results and caveats: The quantity of clinical and demographic metadata differed by source and by participant and was supplied without curation.

Whole blood was collected in K2EDTA tubes by collaborating institutions according to the institutions' own protocols. For TCRbeta analysis, collaborator samples were shipped as frozen whole blood, as isolated PBMCs, or as DNA extracted from either sample type. The immunoSEQ Assay, a bias-controlled multiplex PCR, was used to amplify TCRbeta CDR3 regions from genomic DNA. The original methods were these. The number of nucleated cells in each sample was estimated by amplification of reference gene primers within the assay. To quantify the absolute abundance of each unique TCRbeta CDR3 rearrangement, sequence reads were collapsed and filtered. Productive Simpson clonality was computed per sample as the square root of Simpson's diversity index over productive rearrangements. The table comes from immuneACCESS by way of TCRdb, which keeps in-frame sequences with V and J called. Part of the clones is missing from these tables; in studies checked, under half for an unresolved V gene and the rest for unknown reasons. The V and J calls and clone size are taken from that table; D and trimming were inferred from the DNA. This sample has under 65,000 clones in its table, and approximately 90% of those were observed once. Together, the top ten hold under 1.5% of the sample.

The receptor was derived from a man aged 55 to 70 with acute or convalescent COVID-19. Sequences were obtained from peripheral blood.

The CDR3 protein: CASSELAGLTDTQYF. The nucleotide sequence is TGTGCCAGCAGTGAACTGGCAGGGTTAACAGATACGCAGTATTTT. The chain was built from TRBV6-4 and TRBJ2-3; possibly the D gene is TRBD1, per 5 matching bases. The CDR3 covers 15 residues, taking in both the cysteine and the phenylalanine. Only the CDR3 DNA stays, 45 bases, in frame from base 1. According to the germline V gene, CDR1 reads MRHNA and CDR2 reads SNTAGT. V loses 3 bases of germline sequence and J loses 3 bases, and the interval between the two ends is 13 bases.